Listed below are T cell receptor beta chains from one sample, sequenced in a study of blood T cell repertoires in COVID-19. Some clones are missing from TCRdb's copy, which holds only in-frame ones; the method was immunoSEQ multiplex PCR. This sample has around 100,000 clones, with approximately 89% found just once. Sequenced input: peripheral blood. The receptors here all came from a woman aged 25 to 39 with acute or convalescent COVID-19. CDR3s leave out the opening cysteine and the closing phenylalanine or tryptophan. Not all rows give a size; the values are once, few, many and, for expanded clones, a class.

>TRBV5-6|TRBJ1-6|.
ASSFTGDRYNSPLH
>TRBV5-1|TRBJ1-2|.
ASSPGPRQGYGYT
>TRBV28|TRBJ1-6|.
ASSPDRGSTNSPLH
>TRBV18|TRBJ1-2|.
ASSPGYASYGYT
>TRBV24-1|TRBJ2-1|once
ATSDLLDRNEQF
>TRBV7-2|TRBJ1-6|many
ASSYKTGGDSPLH
>TRBV28|TRBJ1-2|.
AVGGPGYT
>TRBV6-5|TRBJ2-5|few
ASYISGGAGTQY
>TRBV6-1|TRBJ2-7|.
ASSEIGGTYEQY
>TRBV4-1|TRBJ1-2|.
ASSSPKTGPAMRYT
>TRBV5-1|TRBJ1-4|.
ASSRDRTNEKLF
>TRBV28|TRBJ2-1|.
ASSPLGGPNEQF
>TRBV28|TRBJ1-1|.
ASSEMNTEAF
>TRBV23-1|TRBJ1-2|.
ASSRKQGAQDYGYT
>TRBV7-2|TRBJ1-6|once
ASSLVQGRGSPLH
>TRBV29-1|TRBJ2-1|.
SAGTGDDEQF
>TRBV6-4|TRBJ1-5|few
ASSPEQGSNQPQH
>TRBV27|TRBJ1-4|.
ASRDRGNEKLF
>TRBV12-5|TRBJ2-1|once
ASGSGLSSYNEQF
>TRBV9|TRBJ1-1|.
ASSATGSRNTEAF
>TRBV2|TRBJ2-1|.
ASSSTRELEQF
>TRBV5-1|TRBJ1-6|.
ASSLARVYDSPLH
>TRBV11-3|TRBJ2-7|.
ASSLEGQGLPYEQY
>TRBV7-9|TRBJ1-1|few
ASSPKDREGTEAF
>TRBV5-6|TRBJ1-2|.
ASSLAGTANYGYT
>TRBV4-2|TRBJ1-1|.
ASSQGGGNTEAF
>TRBV27|TRBJ1-2|.
ASGTRGGSDGYT
>TRBV28|TRBJ2-1|.
ASRERGAYNEQF
>TRBV4-1|TRBJ1-1|.
ASSLGQVSKWVNTEAF
>TRBV25-1|TRBJ1-6|once
ASSEFLRDSPLH
>TRBV5-1|TRBJ2-3|.
ASSFEQGGTDTQY
>TRBV11-2|TRBJ1-4|.
ASSLDPGETEDIINEKLF
>TRBV10-3|TRBJ2-7|once
AISEDGTLSYEQY
>TRBV11-3|TRBJ2-1|.
ASSQIWLAGGEQF
>TRBV4-2|TRBJ1-4|.
ASSQEGRESRKLF
>TRBV30|TRBJ1-1|once
ACTRVTEAF
>TRBV15|TRBJ1-6|.
ATSRDLVEGIYSPLH
>TRBV6-5|TRBJ2-6|once
AAGAYGANVLT
>TRBV5-6|TRBJ2-2|.
ASSPKNTGELF
>TRBV5-1|TRBJ2-1|.
ASSLAAGGNEQF
>TRBV19|TRBJ1-2|.
ASSITGNYGYT
>TRBV5-6|TRBJ2-5|few
ASSLGTGAAVTQY
>TRBV4-2|TRBJ1-1|.
ASSQVRTQAF
>TRBV11-2|TRBJ1-1|.
ASRGPGTEAF
>TRBV27|TRBJ1-5|.
ASSGRVNQPQH
>TRBV11-2|TRBJ1-5|.
ASSLSGTANQPQH